The clone carrying this TCR beta chain was seen more than once but under ten times. These data belong to a study of T cells in Graves' hyperthyroidism and ophthalmopathy. CDR3 length: 14 residues. Looked up from germline, CDR1 is MNHNS and CDR2 is SASEGT. V lost 8 bases and J 5 bases, leaving 18 bases between the germline ends. TCR beta CDR3 regions were amplified from RNA transcripts. Using the HTBI primer set, a first-round RT-PCR was run on the TCR CDR3. From the multiplex PCR reads, TCRdb called clonotypes with MiXCR, one entry per CDR3 protein. Of 400,000 to 500,000 distinct CDR3 sequences in the sample, roughly 13% were seen once.

The chain has TRBV6-1 and TRBJ1-1; D remains ambiguous. The sequenced sample was blood. The sequence was obtained from a woman under 30 with Graves' hyperthyroidism. CDR3 amino acids: CASAPLGRLTEAFF. The CDR3 region has the DNA TGTGCCAGCGCTCCCTTGGGGAGGCTGACTGAAGCTTTCTTT.